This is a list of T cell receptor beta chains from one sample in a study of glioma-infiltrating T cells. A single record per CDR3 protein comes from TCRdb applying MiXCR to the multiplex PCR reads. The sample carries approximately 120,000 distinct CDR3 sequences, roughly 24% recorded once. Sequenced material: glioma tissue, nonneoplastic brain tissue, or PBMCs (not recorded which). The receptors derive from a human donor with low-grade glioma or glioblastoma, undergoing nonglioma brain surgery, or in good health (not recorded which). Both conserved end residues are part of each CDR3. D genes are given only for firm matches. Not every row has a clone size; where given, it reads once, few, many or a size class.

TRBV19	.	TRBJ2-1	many	CASSPTGYNEQFF	TGTGCCAGCAGTCCTACAGGATACAATGAGCAGTTCTTC
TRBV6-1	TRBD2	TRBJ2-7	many	CASRLGLAGSGQYF	TGTGCCAGCAGATTAGGACTAGCGGGATCCGGGCAGTACTTC
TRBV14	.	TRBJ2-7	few	CASSQVSAREQYF	TGTGCCAGCAGCCAAGTTTCCGCCCGGGAGCAGTACTTC
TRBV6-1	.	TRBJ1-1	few	CTSSGSLNTEAFF	TGTACCAGCAGTGGCAGCTTGAACACTGAAGCTTTCTTT
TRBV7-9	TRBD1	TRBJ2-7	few	CASRRTGVEQYF	TGTGCCAGCAGACGGACAGGGGTCGAGCAGTACTTC
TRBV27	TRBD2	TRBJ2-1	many	CASSLYGLVNEQFF	TGTGCCAGCAGTTTATACGGACTAGTAAATGAGCAGTTCTTC
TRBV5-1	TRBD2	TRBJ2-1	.	CASSWSSGRQNEQFF	TGCGCCAGCAGCTGGTCTAGCGGGAGGCAGAATGAGCAGTTCTTC
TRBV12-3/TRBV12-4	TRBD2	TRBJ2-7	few	CASRSSGNAYEQYF	TGTGCCAGCAGATCTAGCGGGAATGCCTACGAGCAGTACTTC
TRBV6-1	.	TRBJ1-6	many	CASSEAQVWAQLHF	TGTGCCAGCAGTGAAGCGCAAGTTTGGGCCCAACTCCACTTT
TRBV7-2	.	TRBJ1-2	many	CASSLDGTSTNYGYTF	TGTGCCAGCAGCTTAGATGGGACCAGTACCAACTATGGCTACACCTTC
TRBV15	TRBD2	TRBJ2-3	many	CATSRELAGGPVRDTQYF	TGTGCCACCAGCAGAGAATTAGCGGGAGGGCCAGTGAGAGATACGCAGTATTTT
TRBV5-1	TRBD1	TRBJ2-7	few	CASSRTGGQSYEQYF	TGCGCCAGCAGCCGGACAGGGGGCCAGTCCTACGAGCAGTACTTC
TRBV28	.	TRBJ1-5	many	CASTKTDQPQHF	TGTGCCAGCACTAAGACCGACCAGCCCCAGCATTTT
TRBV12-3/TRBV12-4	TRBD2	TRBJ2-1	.	CASRVTGTSGREQFF	TGTGCCAGCAGAGTGACCGGGACTAGCGGGAGGGAGCAGTTCTTC
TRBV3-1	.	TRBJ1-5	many	CASSQTGQPQHF	TGTGCCAGCAGCCAAACAGGGCAGCCCCAGCATTTT
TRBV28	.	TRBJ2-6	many	CASKGGSSGANVLTF	TGTGCCAGCAAAGGAGGGAGTTCTGGGGCCAACGTCCTGACTTTC
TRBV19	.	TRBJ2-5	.	CASSMPGYQETQYF	TGTGCCAGTAGTATGCCCGGCTACCAAGAGACCCAGTACTTC
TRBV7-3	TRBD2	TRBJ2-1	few	CASSFGGSLGEQFF	TGTGCCAGCAGCTTCGGCGGGAGCTTGGGTGAGCAGTTCTTC
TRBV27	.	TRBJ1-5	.	CASSPPDKPQHF	TGTGCCAGCAGTCCCCCCGACAAGCCCCAGCATTTT
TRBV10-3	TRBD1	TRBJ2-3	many	CAISDGTGPDTQYF	TGTGCCATCAGTGATGGGACAGGCCCAGATACGCAGTATTTT
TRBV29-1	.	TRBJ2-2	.	CSVELQPGLGYTGELFF	TGCAGCGTTGAACTACAACCGGGTTTGGGGTACACCGGGGAGCTGTTTTTT
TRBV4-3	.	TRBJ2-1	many	CASSPYQRYEQFF	TGCGCCAGCAGTCCCTATCAGAGGTATGAGCAGTTCTTC
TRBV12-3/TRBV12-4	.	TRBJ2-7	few	CASSFRLVRFGEQYF	TGTGCCAGCAGCTTTCGGCTAGTTCGCTTCGGGGAGCAGTACTTC
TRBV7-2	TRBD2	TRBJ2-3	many	CASSRLTSGSTDTQYF	TGTGCCAGCAGCCGATTGACTAGCGGGAGCACAGATACGCAGTATTTT
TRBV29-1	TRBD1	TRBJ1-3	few	CSVGSPGQLQNTIYF	TGCAGCGTTGGGTCACCGGGACAGCTACAAAACACCATATATTTT